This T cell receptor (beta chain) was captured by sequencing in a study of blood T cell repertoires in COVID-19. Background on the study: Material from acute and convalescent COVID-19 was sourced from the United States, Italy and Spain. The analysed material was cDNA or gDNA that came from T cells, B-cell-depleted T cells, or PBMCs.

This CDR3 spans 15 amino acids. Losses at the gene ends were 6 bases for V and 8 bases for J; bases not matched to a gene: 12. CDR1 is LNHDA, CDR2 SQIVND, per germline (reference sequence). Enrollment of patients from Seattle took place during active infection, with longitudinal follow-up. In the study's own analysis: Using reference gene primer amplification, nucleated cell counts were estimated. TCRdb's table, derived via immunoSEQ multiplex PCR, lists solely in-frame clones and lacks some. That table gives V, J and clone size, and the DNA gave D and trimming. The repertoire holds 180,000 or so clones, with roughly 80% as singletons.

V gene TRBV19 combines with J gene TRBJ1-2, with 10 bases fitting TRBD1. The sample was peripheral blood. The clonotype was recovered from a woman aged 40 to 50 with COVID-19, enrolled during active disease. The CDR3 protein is CASSNRRQGADGYTF. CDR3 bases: TGTGCCAGTAGCAACCGCCGACAGGGGGCGGACGGCTACACCTTC.